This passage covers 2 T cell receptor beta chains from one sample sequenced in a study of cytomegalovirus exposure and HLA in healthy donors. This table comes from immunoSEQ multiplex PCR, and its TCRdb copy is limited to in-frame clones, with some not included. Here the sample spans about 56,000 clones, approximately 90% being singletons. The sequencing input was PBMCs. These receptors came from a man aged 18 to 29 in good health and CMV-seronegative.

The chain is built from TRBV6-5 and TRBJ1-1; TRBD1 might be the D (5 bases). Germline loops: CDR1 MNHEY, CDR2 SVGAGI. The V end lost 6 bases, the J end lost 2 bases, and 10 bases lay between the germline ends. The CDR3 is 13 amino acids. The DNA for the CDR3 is TGTGCCAGCAGATGGACAATTAACACTGAAGCTTTCTTT. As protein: CASRWTINTEAFF.

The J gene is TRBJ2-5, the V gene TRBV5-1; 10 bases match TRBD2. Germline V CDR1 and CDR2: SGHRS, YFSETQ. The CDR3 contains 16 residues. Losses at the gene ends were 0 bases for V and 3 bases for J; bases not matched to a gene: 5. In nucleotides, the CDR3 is TGCGCCAGCAGCTTGGTTATAGCGGGAGGAGAAGAGACCCAGTACTTC. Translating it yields CASSLVIAGGEETQYF.